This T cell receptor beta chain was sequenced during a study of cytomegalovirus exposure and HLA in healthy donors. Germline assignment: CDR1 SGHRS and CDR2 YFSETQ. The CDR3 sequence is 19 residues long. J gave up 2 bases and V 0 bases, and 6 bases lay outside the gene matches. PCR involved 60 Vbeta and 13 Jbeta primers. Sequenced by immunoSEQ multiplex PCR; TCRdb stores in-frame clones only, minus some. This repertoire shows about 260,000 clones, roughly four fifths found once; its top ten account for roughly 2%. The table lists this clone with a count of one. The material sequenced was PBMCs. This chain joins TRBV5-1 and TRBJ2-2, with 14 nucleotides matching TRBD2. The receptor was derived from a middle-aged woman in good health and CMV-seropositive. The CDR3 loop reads CASSLEGTSGRQNTGELFF. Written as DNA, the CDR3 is TGCGCCAGCAGCTTGGAAGGGACTAGCGGGAGACAAAACACCGGGGAGCTGTTTTTT.